This T cell receptor (beta chain) is from a study of T cell responses to AZD1222 COVID-19 vaccine. The CDR3 has 17 residues. V trimming: 3 bases; J trimming: 10 bases; junction bases outside the gene matches: 13. The germline CDR1 and CDR2 sequences are LGHNA and YSLEER. Notes on the study in general: Only six AZD1222 recipients tested seropositive at baseline. It was only after the peak T cell response that any repertoires were sampled.

With regard to this clone: The antigen remains undetermined.

Data came from immunoSEQ multiplex PCR; TCRdb stores just in-frame clones and leaves some out. The sample shows roughly 180,000 clones, approximately 91% of them seen only once. This TCR came from an adult in good health. The input for sequencing was peripheral blood, taken on day 0 of AZD1222 vaccination. The chain joins TRBV4-3 to TRBJ2-1; 12 positions agree with TRBD2. CDR3 nucleotides: TGCGCCAGCAGCCAGGCCTCTTTTTCTAGCGGGAGGGGAGAGCAGTTCTTC. It encodes CASSQASFSSGRGEQFF.